This entry lists 5 T cell receptor beta chains sequenced from one sample in a study of cytomegalovirus exposure and HLA in healthy donors. Libraries were prepared by immunoSEQ multiplex PCR; TCRdb keeps only in-frame clonotypes and omits some of them. The sample contains around 300,000 clones, 65% to 90% of which appear only once. The sequenced sample was PBMCs. These receptors originate from a woman under 30 in good health and CMV-seronegative.

The chain is built from TRBV27 and TRBJ2-7, with 9 bases matching TRBD2. Germline V gene lookup returns CDR1 MNHEY and CDR2 SMNVEV (reference sequence). Losses at the gene ends were 3 bases for V and 2 bases for J; bases not matched to a gene: 5. CDR3 length: 15 residues. The CDR3 bases are TGTGCCAGCAGTTTTTGGCTAGCGGGGACCTACGAGCAGTACTTC. Its protein product is CASSFWLAGTYEQYF.

The J gene is TRBJ1-4, the V gene TRBV9, with D perhaps matching TRBD1 (5 bases). Germline CDR1 reads SGDLS; CDR2 reads YYNGEE. With 4 bases removed from V and 7 bases from J, the gap between germline ends came to 17 bases. This CDR3 is built from 15 residues. The CDR3 coding sequence is TGTGCCAGCAGCCCCCGACAGACTTACAGTGAAAAACTGTTTTTT. Amino acid sequence: CASSPRQTYSEKLFF. Supplemented by reference TRBV9 and TRBJ1-4, the full variable domain reads DSGVTQTPKHLITATGQRVTLRCSPRSGDLSVYWYQQSLDQGLQFLIQYYNGEERAKGNILERFSAQQFPDLHSELNLSSLELGDSALYFCASSPRQTYSEKLFFGSGTQLSVL.

As for this clone: Different DNA sequences within this sample yield the same CDR3. This rearrangement joins TRBV5-1 to TRBJ2-7; perhaps TRBD1 as D (5 bases). The ends were cut back, 3 bases at V and 4 bases at J, with 8 bases in the middle. The CDR3 is 12 residues long. Germline CDR1 and CDR2: SGHRS and YFSETQ. The DNA for the CDR3 is TGCGCCAGCAGCTCGCAGGGATACGAGCAGTACTTC. Protein product: CASSSQGYEQYF.

V is TRBV19 and J is TRBJ1-5; 8 bases are a match to TRBD1. Trimming cost V 5 bases and J 5 bases; bases outside gene matches: 11. In germline, CDR1 is LNHDA, CDR2 SQIVND (reference sequence). This CDR3 has 16 amino acids. The CDR3 loop is CASSSPDRVEDQPQHF. CDR3 nucleotides: TGTGCCAGTAGTTCACCGGACAGGGTAGAAGATCAGCCCCAGCATTTT.

The chain carries TRBV6-5 and TRBJ1-2; 9 nucleotides line up with TRBD1. This CDR3 has 15 residues. The V gene end was trimmed by 2 bases and the J gene end by 2 bases; junction bases not matched to a gene: 3. Looked up from germline, CDR1 is MNHEY and CDR2 is SVGAGI. The CDR3 spells CASSYPGTGNYGYTF. The CDR3 nucleotides read TGTGCCAGCAGTTACCCCGGGACAGGGAACTATGGCTACACCTTC.